These T cell receptor beta chains were read from a single sample in a study of cytomegalovirus exposure and HLA in healthy donors. Some clones are missing from TCRdb's copy, which holds only in-frame ones; the method was immunoSEQ multiplex PCR. The table includes some 110,000 clones, roughly an eighth detected once. The sequenced sample consisted of PBMCs. These receptors were collected from a man aged 35-49 years in good health and CMV-seropositive. CDR3s include the opening cysteine and the closing phenylalanine or tryptophan. A D gene is named only where the DNA matches it firmly. Clone size is shown for a subset of rows, as once, few, many or a class of expanded clone.

V gene,clone size,J gene,D gene,CDR3 protein,CDR3 DNA
TRBV9,few,TRBJ1-4,TRBD1,CASTKGGTGVEKLFF,TGTGCCAGCACCAAGGGGGGGACAGGGGTCGAAAAACTGTTTTTT
TRBV7-2,.,TRBJ2-1,TRBD2,CASRYSGGHEQFF,TGTGCCAGCAGGTATAGCGGGGGCCATGAGCAGTTCTTC
TRBV11-3,.,TRBJ1-1,.,CASSLSAGNTEAFF,TGTGCCAGCAGCTTATCTGCAGGGAACACTGAAGCTTTCTTT
TRBV7-9,.,TRBJ2-1,.,CATDLGREQFF,TGTGCCACCGACCTGGGCCGAGAGCAGTTCTTC
TRBV5-4,.,TRBJ2-7,TRBD1,CASSSYGDRIYEQYF,TGTGCCAGCAGTTCCTATGGGGACAGAATCTACGAGCAGTACTTC
TRBV21-1,.,TRBJ2-3,.,CASSTRGMFVDTQYF,TGTGCCAGCAGCACCCGGGGGATGTTCGTAGATACGCAGTATTTT
TRBV5-8,few,TRBJ2-1,.,CASSLGTPTYNEQFF,TGTGCCAGCAGCTTGGGGACTCCGACCTACAATGAGCAGTTCTTC
TRBV7-6,.,TRBJ2-3,.,CASSLEGRTADTQYF,TGTGCCAGCAGCTTAGAGGGGAGGACTGCAGATACGCAGTATTTT
TRBV7-9,few,TRBJ2-3,TRBD2,CASRTGLAGIPQDTDTQYF,TGTGCCAGCAGAACAGGACTAGCGGGTATTCCCCAAGACACAGATACGCAGTATTTT
TRBV10-3,.,TRBJ1-1,.,CAISETAWQGNTEAFF,TGTGCCATCAGTGAGACAGCTTGGCAGGGCAACACTGAAGCTTTCTTT
TRBV10-3,.,TRBJ2-1,.,CAISGTGTIQGNEQFF,TGTGCCATCAGTGGGACAGGGACTATACAAGGGAATGAGCAGTTCTTC
TRBV28,.,TRBJ1-5,.,CASSLRKRVGQPQHF,TGTGCCAGCAGTCTACGGAAGAGGGTTGGTCAGCCCCAGCATTTT
TRBV19,few,TRBJ2-1,.,CASSPERAGTQFF,TGTGCCAGTAGTCCTGAACGGGCGGGCACGCAGTTCTTC
TRBV30,few,TRBJ1-5,TRBD1,CAWSPGGGDQPQHF,TGTGCCTGGAGTCCAGGGGGAGGTGATCAGCCCCAGCATTTT
TRBV12-5,few,TRBJ2-3,TRBD2,CASGSGLAETDTQYF,TGTGCTAGTGGCTCTGGACTAGCGGAAACAGATACGCAGTATTTT
TRBV27,few,TRBJ1-5,.,CASSSSGANQPQHF,TGTGCCAGCAGTTCGTCAGGGGCTAATCAGCCCCAGCATTTT
TRBV5-1,.,TRBJ2-1,.,CASSLERSSYNEQFF,TGCGCCAGCAGCTTGGAGAGGAGCTCCTACAATGAGCAGTTCTTC
TRBV30,few,TRBJ1-2,.,CALTDSAGYGYTF,TGTGCCCTTACCGACAGCGCCGGCTATGGCTACACCTTC
TRBV7-8,.,TRBJ2-7,TRBD2,CASSPPGGGLSGVSYEQYF,TGTGCCAGCAGCCCCCCGGGGGGAGGGCTATCTGGGGTTTCCTACGAGCAGTACTTC
TRBV6-1,few,TRBJ2-5,.,CASSELLPTTRETQYF,TGTGCCAGCAGTGAACTTCTCCCTACCACTAGGGAGACCCAGTACTTC
TRBV25-1,few,TRBJ2-2,.,CATRGATGELFF,TGTGCCACCAGGGGAGCCACCGGGGAGCTGTTTTTT
TRBV5-6,.,TRBJ2-3,TRBD2,CASSLFGLAGASTDTQYF,TGTGCCAGCAGCTTATTCGGACTAGCGGGAGCTAGCACAGATACGCAGTATTTT